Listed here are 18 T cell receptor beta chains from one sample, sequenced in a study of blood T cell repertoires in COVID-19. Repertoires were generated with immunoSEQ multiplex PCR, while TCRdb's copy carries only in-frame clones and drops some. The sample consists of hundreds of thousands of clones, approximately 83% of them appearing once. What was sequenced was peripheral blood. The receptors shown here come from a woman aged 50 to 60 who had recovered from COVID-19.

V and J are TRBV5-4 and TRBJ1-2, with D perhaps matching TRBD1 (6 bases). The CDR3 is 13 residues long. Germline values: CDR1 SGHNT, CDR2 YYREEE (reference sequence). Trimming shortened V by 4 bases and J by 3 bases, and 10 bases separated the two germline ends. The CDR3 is CASSIQGDYGYTF. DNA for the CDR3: TGTGCCAGCAGCATACAGGGAGACTATGGCTACACCTTC.

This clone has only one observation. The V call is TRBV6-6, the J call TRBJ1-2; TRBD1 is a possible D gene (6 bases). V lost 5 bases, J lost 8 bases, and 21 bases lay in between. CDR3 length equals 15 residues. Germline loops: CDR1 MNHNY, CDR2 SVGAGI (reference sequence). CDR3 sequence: CASSPLGTIPYGYTF. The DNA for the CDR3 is TGTGCCAGCAGTCCCCTCGGGACAATACCTTACGGCTACACCTTC.

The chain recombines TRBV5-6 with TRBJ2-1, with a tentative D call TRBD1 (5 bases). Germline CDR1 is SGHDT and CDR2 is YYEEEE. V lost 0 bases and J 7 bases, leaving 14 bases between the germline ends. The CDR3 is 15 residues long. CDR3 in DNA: TGTGCCAGCAGCTTGGTAGGGGAAGGCACGAATGAGCAGTTCTTC. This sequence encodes CASSLVGEGTNEQFF.

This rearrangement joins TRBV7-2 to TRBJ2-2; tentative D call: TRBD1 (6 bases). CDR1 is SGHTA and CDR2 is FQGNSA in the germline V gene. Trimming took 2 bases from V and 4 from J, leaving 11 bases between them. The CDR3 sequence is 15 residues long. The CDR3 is CASSLRGSSTGELFF. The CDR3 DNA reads TGTGCCAGCAGCTTAAGGGGGTCGAGCACCGGGGAGCTGTTTTTT. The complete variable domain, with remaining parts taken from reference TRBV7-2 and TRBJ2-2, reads GAGVSQSPSNKVTEKGKDVELRCDPISGHTALYWYRQSLGQGLEFLIYFQGNSAPDKSGLPSDRFSAERTGGSVSTLTIQRTQQEDSAVYLCASSLRGSSTGELFFGEGSRLTVL.

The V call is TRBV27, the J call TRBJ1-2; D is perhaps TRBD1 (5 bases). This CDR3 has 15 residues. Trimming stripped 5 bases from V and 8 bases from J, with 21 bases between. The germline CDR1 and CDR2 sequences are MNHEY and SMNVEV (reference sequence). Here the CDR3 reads CASSPSGAWGRGYTF. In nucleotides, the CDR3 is TGTGCCAGCAGTCCCAGCGGGGCGTGGGGGAGGGGCTACACCTTC.

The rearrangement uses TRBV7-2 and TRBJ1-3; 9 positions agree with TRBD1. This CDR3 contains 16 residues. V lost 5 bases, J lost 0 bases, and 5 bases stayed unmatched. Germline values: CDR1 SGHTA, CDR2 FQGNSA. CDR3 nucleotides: TGTGCCAGCAGCCCCGGACAGGGGTACTCTGGAAACACCATATATTTT. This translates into CASSPGQGYSGNTIYF.

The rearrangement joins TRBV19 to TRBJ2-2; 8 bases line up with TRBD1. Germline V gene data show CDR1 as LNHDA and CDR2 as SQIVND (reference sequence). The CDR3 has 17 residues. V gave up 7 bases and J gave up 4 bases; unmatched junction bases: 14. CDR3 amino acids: CASNSQDRGVSTGELFF. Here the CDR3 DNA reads TGTGCCAGTAATAGCCAAGACAGGGGAGTAAGCACCGGGGAGCTGTTTTTT.

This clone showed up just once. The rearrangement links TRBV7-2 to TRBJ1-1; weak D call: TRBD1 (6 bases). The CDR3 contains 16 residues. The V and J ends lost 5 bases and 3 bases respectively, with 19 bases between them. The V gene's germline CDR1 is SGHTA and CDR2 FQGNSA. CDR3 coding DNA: TGTGCCAGCAGCCCCCTGGACAGCCGCTGGGACACTGAAGCTTTCTTT. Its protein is CASSPLDSRWDTEAFF. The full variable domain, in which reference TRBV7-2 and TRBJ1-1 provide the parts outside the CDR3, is GAGVSQSPSNKVTEKGKDVELRCDPISGHTALYWYRQSLGQGLEFLIYFQGNSAPDKSGLPSDRFSAERTGGSVSTLTIQRTQQEDSAVYLCASSPLDSRWDTEAFFGQGTRLTVV.

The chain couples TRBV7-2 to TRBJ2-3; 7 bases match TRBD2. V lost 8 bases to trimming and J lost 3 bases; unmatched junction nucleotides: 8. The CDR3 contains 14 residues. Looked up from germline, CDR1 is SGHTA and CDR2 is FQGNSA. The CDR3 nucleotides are TGTGCCAGCGGACGGGAGGCGGCAACAGATACGCAGTATTTT. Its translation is CASGREAATDTQYF.

CDR3: CASSDSTGGHTEAFF. CDR3 nucleotides: TGTGCCAGCAGCGACAGTACAGGGGGGCACACTGAAGCTTTCTTT. The chain has TRBV2 and TRBJ1-1; 8 nucleotides line up with TRBD1. The CDR3 extends over 15 amino acids. Losses at the gene ends were 6 bases for V and 3 bases for J; bases not matched to a gene: 9. The germline CDR1 and CDR2 sequences are SNHLY and FYNNEI.

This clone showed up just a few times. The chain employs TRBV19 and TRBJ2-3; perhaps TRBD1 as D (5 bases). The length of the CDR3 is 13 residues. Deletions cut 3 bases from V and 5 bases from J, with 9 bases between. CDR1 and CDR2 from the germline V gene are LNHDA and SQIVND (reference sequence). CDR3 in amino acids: CASSIPGQDTQYF. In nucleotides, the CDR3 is TGTGCCAGTAGTATCCCAGGACAAGATACGCAGTATTTT.

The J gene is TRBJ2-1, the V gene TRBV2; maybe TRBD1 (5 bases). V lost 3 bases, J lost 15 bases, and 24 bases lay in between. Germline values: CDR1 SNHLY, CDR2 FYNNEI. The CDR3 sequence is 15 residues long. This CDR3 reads CASSEVPVGHLMGFF. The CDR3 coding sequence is TGTGCCAGCAGTGAGGTTCCGGTAGGACACCTAATGGGGTTCTTC.

The chain's CDR3 is CASSYRWASGGNEQFF. CDR3 in DNA: TGTGCCAGCAGCTATCGATGGGCTAGCGGGGGCAATGAGCAGTTCTTC. The chain carries TRBV6-2 or TRBV6-3 and TRBJ2-1, with 10 bases matching TRBD2. The V and J ends lost 6 bases and 6 bases, in that order; junction bases with no gene match: 11. Germline V gene lookup returns CDR1 MNHEY and CDR2 SVGEGT. The CDR3 has 16 amino acids.

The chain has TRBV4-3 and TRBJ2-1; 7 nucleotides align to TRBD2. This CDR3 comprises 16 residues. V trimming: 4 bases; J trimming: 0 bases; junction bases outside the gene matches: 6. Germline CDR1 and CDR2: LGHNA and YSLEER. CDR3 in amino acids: CASSRETSSSYNEQFF. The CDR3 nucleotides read TGCGCCAGCAGCCGGGAGACTAGCAGCTCCTACAATGAGCAGTTCTTC.

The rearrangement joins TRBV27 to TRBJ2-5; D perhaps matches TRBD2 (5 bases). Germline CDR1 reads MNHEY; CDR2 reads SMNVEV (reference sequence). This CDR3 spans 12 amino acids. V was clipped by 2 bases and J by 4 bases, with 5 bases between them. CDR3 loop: CASSLAGETQYF. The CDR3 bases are TGTGCCAGCAGTTTAGCGGGAGAGACCCAGTACTTC.

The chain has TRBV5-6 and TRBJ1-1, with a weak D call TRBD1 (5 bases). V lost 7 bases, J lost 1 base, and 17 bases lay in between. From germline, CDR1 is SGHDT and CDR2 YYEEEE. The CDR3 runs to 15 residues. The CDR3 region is CASHEAGMGNTEAFF. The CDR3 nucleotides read TGTGCCAGCCATGAGGCAGGGATGGGGAACACTGAAGCTTTCTTT.

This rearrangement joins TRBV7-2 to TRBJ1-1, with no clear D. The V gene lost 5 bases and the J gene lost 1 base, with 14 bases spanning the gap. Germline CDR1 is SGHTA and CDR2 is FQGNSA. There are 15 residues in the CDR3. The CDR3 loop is CASSLGGQRNTEAFF. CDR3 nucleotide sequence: TGTGCCAGCAGCCTAGGCGGGCAGCGGAACACTGAAGCTTTCTTT.

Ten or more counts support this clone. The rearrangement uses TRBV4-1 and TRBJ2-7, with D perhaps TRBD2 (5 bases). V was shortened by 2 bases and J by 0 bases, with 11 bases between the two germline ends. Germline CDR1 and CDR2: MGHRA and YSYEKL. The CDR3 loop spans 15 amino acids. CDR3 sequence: CASSQPARGSYEQYF. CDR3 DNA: TGCGCCAGCAGCCAACCCGCTCGGGGCTCCTACGAGCAGTACTTC.